The present T cell receptor beta chain was sequenced within a study of T cell responses to AZD1222 COVID-19 vaccine. V was cut by 2 bases and J by 0 bases, with 4 bases left in between. Germline V gives CDR1 SNHLY, CDR2 FYNNEI. This CDR3 has 13 amino acids. General study points: Repertoires were collected only later (after the peak T cell response had occurred). The donor cohort was predominantly white British with a female majority, and clonal diversity may have been underestimated.

In regard to this clone: What it recognizes is unknown.

Here immunoSEQ multiplex PCR was the method, and the copy in TCRdb shows in-frame clones only, minus some. The data show approximately 92,000 clones, more than 75% seen once. This chain connects TRBV2 to TRBJ2-5; D uncertain. The source was peripheral blood, collected on day 0 of AZD1222 vaccination. The receptor was derived from an adult in good health. The DNA of the CDR3 is TGTGCCAGCAGTGAAAGATACCAAGAGACCCAGTACTTC. Its protein product is CASSERYQETQYF. The full variable domain, its missing parts supplied by reference TRBV2 and TRBJ2-5, is EPEVTQTPSHQVTQMGQEVILRCVPISNHLYFYWYRQILGQKVEFLVSFYNNEISEKSEIFDDQFSVERPDGSNFTLKIRSTKLEDSAMYFCASSERYQETQYFGPGTRLLVL.